A selection of T cell receptor beta chains follows, all from one sample in a study of cytomegalovirus exposure and HLA in healthy donors. Profiling relied on immunoSEQ multiplex PCR, and the TCRdb table lists in-frame clones only, not all of them. This table has 93,000 or so clones, 84% appearing once. Material for sequencing was PBMCs. The receptors originated from a woman aged 18-35 years in good health and CMV-seropositive. CDR3s include the opening cysteine and the closing phenylalanine or tryptophan. The D gene is left open where the match is weak. Some rows mark clone size as missing; the rest say once, few, many or name a class of expanded clone.

v_call	d_call	j_call	clone_size	cdr3_nt	cdr3_aa
TRBV30	.	TRBJ2-2	once	TGTGCCTGGAGCGCCCCGGGACTCCGGTGGGTCGGGGAGCTGTTTTTT	CAWSAPGLRWVGELFF
TRBV7-2	TRBD2	TRBJ2-7	.	TGTGCCAGCAGCACCGCGACAAGCGGGAGCGACTACGAGCAGTACTTC	CASSTATSGSDYEQYF
TRBV7-2	.	TRBJ2-3	.	TGTGCCAGCAGCTTAGCCCCGGGCTGGGTCCAGGGTAGGACAGATACGCAGTATTTT	CASSLAPGWVQGRTDTQYF
TRBV4-2	TRBD1	TRBJ2-7	.	TGTGCCAGCAGCCATGAACAGGGGGAAAGCGACGAGCAGTACTTC	CASSHEQGESDEQYF
TRBV6-5	.	TRBJ1-4	.	TGTGCCAGCAGTTACTCTCGGGATTTGGATGAAAAACTGTTTTTT	CASSYSRDLDEKLFF
TRBV5-1	TRBD2	TRBJ2-7	.	TGCGCCAGCAGCTTTCCGGGGGGAAGCTACGAGCAGTACTTC	CASSFPGGSYEQYF
TRBV5-1	TRBD1	TRBJ2-5	.	TGCGCCAGCAGCATCCCTCCGGGGACAGGGGTTCAAGAGACCCAGTACTTC	CASSIPPGTGVQETQYF
TRBV6-6	.	TRBJ2-1	once	TGTGCCAGCTCCCTAGCGGAGGACAGTTTGCTCTTC	CASSLAEDSLLF
TRBV15	TRBD2	TRBJ2-3	.	TGTGCCACCAGCAGAGATAGGGCGGGAGTGGCAGATACGCAGTATTTT	CATSRDRAGVADTQYF
TRBV28	.	TRBJ2-7	.	TGTGCCATCTCAGGCGCCTACGAGCAGTACTTC	CAISGAYEQYF
TRBV7-8	.	TRBJ1-5	.	TGTGCCAGCAGCTTAGTTTCAAATCAGCCCCAGCATTTT	CASSLVSNQPQHF
TRBV6-5	.	TRBJ1-1	.	TGTGCCAGCAGACACCTGACAGTACCTGAAGCTTTCTTT	CASRHLTVPEAFF
TRBV27	.	TRBJ1-5	once	TGTGCCAGCAGCGCAGGGGTTCTAAGCAATCAGCCCCAGCATTTT	CASSAGVLSNQPQHF
TRBV25-1	TRBD2	TRBJ2-1	.	TGTGCCAGTAGACCCTGGACTAGCGGGGGGGCTCGAGATGAGCAGTTCTTC	CASRPWTSGGARDEQFF
TRBV28	.	TRBJ1-2	.	TGTGCCAGCAGTTTATATGGCAATCCTGGCTACACCTTC	CASSLYGNPGYTF
TRBV30	.	TRBJ2-7	.	TGTGCCTGGAGTGGGGAGGCCCAATACGAGCAGTACTTC	CAWSGEAQYEQYF